This TCR beta chain was sequenced during a study of OX40 agonist ivuxolimab in advanced cancers. About the study: All patients had ivuxolimab intravenously every 2 weeks at 0.01 to 10 mg/kg.

Per the germline V gene, CDR1 is MNHEY and CDR2 is SVGAGI. The CDR3 has 15 residues. The V end lost 6 bases, the J end lost 6 bases, and 15 bases lay between the germline ends. The method was immunoSEQ multiplex PCR; TCRdb's version includes in-frame clones alone and lacks a portion of them. The sample has roughly 50,000 clones; 86% are singletons. The material was CD4+ or CD8+ T cells sorted from blood, obtained in a trial of the OX40 agonist ivuxolimab. V usage is TRBV6-5 and J usage is TRBJ1-6; D perhaps matches TRBD1 (6 bases). The source is an adult with an advanced solid tumor such as melanoma, head and neck, liver or kidney cancer. The CDR3, as DNA: TGTGCCAGCAGGGGGACACGGTCGGTTAATTCACCCCTCCACTTT. Translated, it gives CASRGTRSVNSPLHF.